This T cell receptor (beta chain) was recorded in a study of blood T cell repertoires in COVID-19. Study background: Nucleic acid was either cDNA or gDNA, and it came from T cells, B-cell-depleted T cells, or PBMCs.

Participants were aged about 18 to 90 years, lived in around 25 US areas, and enrolled virtually. Participant-given clinical history determined each cohort assignment. Trimming took off 2 bases at V and 7 bases at J, with 9 bases between the two ends. The CDR3 covers 14 residues. Germline CDR1 reads LGHDT; CDR2 reads YNNKEL (reference sequence). Profiling relied on immunoSEQ multiplex PCR, and the TCRdb table lists in-frame clones only, not all of them. Here the sample spans almost 250,000 clones, approximately 90% being singletons. The source is a woman aged 25 to 39 who had recovered from COVID-19. The sample was PBMCs or T cells enriched from blood (not recorded which). The V gene is TRBV3-1 (or the pseudogene TRBV3-2), the J gene TRBJ1-6, with D possibly matching TRBD1 (5 bases). CDR3 coding DNA: TGTGCCAGCAGCCAATTGCAGGGCAATTCACCCCTCCACTTT. Its protein is CASSQLQGNSPLHF.